One and the same sample provided the 28 T cell receptor beta chains below, sequenced in a study of blood T cell repertoires in COVID-19. Measured with immunoSEQ multiplex PCR; TCRdb has only the in-frame clones, and not every one. The sample carries about 250,000 clones, around 88% recorded once. The sample comprised peripheral blood. These receptors originate from a man aged 80 or over with acute or convalescent COVID-19.

The V call is TRBV6-5, the J call TRBJ2-2; D is undetermined. V dropped 6 bases and J dropped 3 bases, with 8 bases sitting between them. Germline values: CDR1 MNHEY, CDR2 SVGAGI. The CDR3 covers 13 residues. DNA for the CDR3: TGTGCCAGCAGGAACTACGACACCGGGGAGCTGTTTTTT. Translating gives CASRNYDTGELFF.

This rearrangement joins TRBV10-3 to TRBJ1-2; tentative D call: TRBD1 (6 bases). Germline V gives CDR1 ENHRY, CDR2 SYGVKD. V gave up 0 bases and J gave up 6 bases, with 11 bases separating them. The CDR3 spans 14 residues. The CDR3 sequence: CAISESGGADGYTF. The CDR3 DNA reads TGTGCCATCAGTGAGTCTGGGGGCGCGGATGGCTACACCTTC.

The chain couples TRBV5-5 to TRBJ1-5, with D possibly TRBD1 on 6 matching bases. The germline V gene encodes CDR1 SGHKS and CDR2 YYEKEE (reference sequence). With 2 bases removed from V and 2 bases from J, the gap between germline ends came to 14 bases. The CDR3 is made up of 16 amino acids. CDR3 amino acids: CASSFYAGVGNQPQHF. CDR3 DNA: TGTGCCAGCAGCTTTTATGCAGGGGTGGGCAATCAGCCCCAGCATTTT.

The chain couples TRBV25-1 to TRBJ1-1; TRBD1 agrees at 7 bases. With V trimmed by 9 bases and J by 5 bases, 12 bases remained unmatched. The CDR3 spans 14 residues. The germline CDR1 and CDR2 sequences are MGHDK and SYGVNS. The CDR3 here is CASSRTGRDTEAFF. The CDR3 DNA sequence: TGTGCCAGTAGCCGGACAGGAAGGGATACTGAAGCTTTCTTT.

The chain links TRBV29-1 to TRBJ1-1; 8 bases are a match to TRBD1. The CDR3 is 15 residues long. Trimming removed 4 bases from V and 1 base from J; junction bases left unmatched: 8. Germline V gene sequence: CDR1 SQVTM, CDR2 ANQGSEA. The chain's CDR3 is CSVAGGGQANTEAFF. In nucleotides, the CDR3 is TGCAGCGTTGCTGGTGGGGGACAGGCGAACACTGAAGCTTTCTTT.

The gene calls are TRBV5-6 and TRBJ2-3; D may be TRBD1 (6 bases). CDR3 size: 16 residues. The V gene's germline CDR1 is SGHDT and CDR2 YYEEEE. V dropped 0 bases and J dropped 1 base, with 12 bases sitting between them. The CDR3 protein is CASSLDRQAGTDTQYF. The CDR3 DNA reads as TGTGCCAGCAGCTTGGATCGACAGGCCGGCACAGATACGCAGTATTTT.

The J gene is TRBJ1-1, the V gene TRBV19; no clear D. This CDR3 is 15 amino acids long. From germline, CDR1 is LNHDA and CDR2 SQIVND (reference sequence). The V and J ends lost 3 bases and 2 bases respectively, with 13 bases between them. CDR3 residues: CASSMDWRSNTEAFF. The CDR3 region has the DNA TGTGCCAGTAGTATGGATTGGCGGAGTAACACTGAAGCTTTCTTT.

The chain is built from TRBV7-2 and TRBJ2-7; D gene ambiguous. Per the germline V gene, CDR1 is SGHTA and CDR2 is FQGNSA. The CDR3 has 13 amino acids. Trimming took off 5 bases at V and 2 bases at J, with 10 bases between the two ends. This CDR3 reads CASSPPFPYEQYF. In DNA form, the CDR3 reads TGTGCCAGCAGCCCCCCGTTCCCCTACGAGCAGTACTTC.

This clone has only a few counts. V usage is TRBV7-9 and J usage is TRBJ1-1, with 8 bases aligning to TRBD1. V trimming: 6 bases; J trimming: 0 bases; junction bases outside the gene matches: 9. There are 16 residues in the CDR3. Germline V lookup: CDR1 SEHNR, CDR2 FQNEAQ (reference sequence). CDR3 loop: CASRQYRGMVNTEAFF. The CDR3 coding sequence is TGTGCCAGCAGACAGTACAGGGGGATGGTGAACACTGAAGCTTTCTTT.

V gene TRBV5-1 combines with J gene TRBJ2-7; D is possibly TRBD1 (6 bases). The CDR3 covers 15 residues. The V gene lost 0 bases and the J gene lost 2 bases, with 12 bases spanning the gap. CDR1 SGHRS and CDR2 YFSETQ come from the germline V gene. CDR3 region: CASSLAVGGAYEQYF. The CDR3 DNA sequence: TGCGCCAGCAGCTTGGCTGTAGGGGGTGCCTACGAGCAGTACTTC.

CDR3 in amino acids: CASSQAFPTPSSYEQYF. CDR3 DNA sequence: TGCGCCAGCAGCCAAGCCTTTCCTACCCCAAGCTCCTACGAGCAGTACTTC. J is TRBJ2-7 and V is TRBV4-1; no clear D. Germline CDR1 and CDR2: MGHRA and YSYEKL. The V end was cut by 1 base, the J end by 0 bases, with 16 bases between. CDR3 length: 17 amino acids.

The rearrangement uses TRBV6-6 and TRBJ2-5, with 11 bases aligning to TRBD1. In germline, CDR1 is MNHNY, CDR2 SVGAGI (reference sequence). V lost 4 bases to trimming and J lost 1 base; unmatched junction nucleotides: 5. The CDR3 is 16 residues long. The CDR3 is CASSLSGTGGQETQYF. CDR3 nucleotide sequence: TGTGCCAGCAGTTTATCCGGGACAGGGGGCCAAGAGACCCAGTACTTC.

The sample holds one count of this clone. J is TRBJ1-4 and V is TRBV19; the D is unclear. Germline V gene lookup returns CDR1 LNHDA and CDR2 SQIVND (reference sequence). The CDR3 consists of 13 residues. V was pared by 5 bases and J by 7 bases, with 11 bases between. The CDR3 spells CASSLISGEKLFF. DNA for the CDR3: TGTGCCAGTAGTTTAATATCGGGTGAAAAACTGTTTTTT. Based on the CDR3 plus reference TRBV19 and TRBJ1-4, the full variable domain is DGGITQSPKYLFRKEGQNVTLSCEQNLNHDAMYWYRQDPGQGLRLIYYSQIVNDFQKGDIAEGYSVSREKKESFPLTVTSAQKNPTAFYLCASSLISGEKLFFGSGTQLSVL.

Here the CDR3 DNA reads TGTGCCAGCCGAAGGGAGGAGAATGAAAAACTGTTTTTT. This sequence encodes CASRREENEKLFF. The gene calls are TRBV18 and TRBJ1-4, with unresolved D. The length of the CDR3 is 13 residues. The germline V and J ends were trimmed by 8 bases and 5 bases, with 12 bases remaining between them. The germline CDR1 and CDR2 sequences are KGHSH and LQKENI.

V gene TRBV29-1 combines with J gene TRBJ1-2; D remains ambiguous. In germline, CDR1 is SQVTM, CDR2 ANQGSEA. V dropped 2 bases and J dropped 0 bases, with 10 bases sitting between them. The CDR3 is 14 amino acids. CDR3 residues: CSVERVFPNYGYTF. The CDR3 coding sequence is TGCAGCGTTGAACGGGTGTTTCCTAACTATGGCTACACCTTC. The full variable domain, rest sourced from reference TRBV29-1 and TRBJ1-2, is SAVISQKPSRDICQRGTSLTIQCQVDSQVTMMFWYRQQPGQSLTLIATANQGSEATYESGFVIDKFPISRPNLTFSTLTVSNMSPEDSSIYLCSVERVFPNYGYTFGSGTRLTVV.

The rearrangement uses TRBV19 and TRBJ2-2, with TRBD2 matching over 11 bases. The CDR3 covers 14 residues. V lost 6 bases and J lost 6; bases outside the gene matches: 3. Looked up from germline, CDR1 is LNHDA and CDR2 is SQIVND (reference sequence). The CDR3 coding sequence is TGTGCCAGTAGGGGACTAGCGGAACCCGGGGAGCTGTTTTTT. It translates to CASRGLAEPGELFF.

V usage is TRBV7-8 and J usage is TRBJ2-5; the D is unclear. V gave up 1 base and J gave up 1 base, with 7 bases separating them. This CDR3 region has 14 residues. Germline CDR1 and CDR2: SGHVS and FQNEAQ. The CDR3 bases are TGTGCCAGCAGCTTAGTTTCGTTCCAAGAGACCCAGTACTTC. It codes for CASSLVSFQETQYF.

CDR3 sequence (DNA): TGTGCCAGCAGCTTGATCGGCTCTGGAAACACCATATATTTT. Encoded protein: CASSLIGSGNTIYF. This chain links TRBV5-4 with TRBJ1-3; D gene uncertain. Trimming removed 1 base from V and 0 bases from J, with 5 bases in between. Germline V gene sequence: CDR1 SGHNT, CDR2 YYREEE (reference sequence). The CDR3 loop spans 14 amino acids.

This chain connects TRBV5-1 to TRBJ1-1, with D uncertain. Trimming left V 4 bases short and J 1 base short, with 8 bases between. Germline loops: CDR1 SGHRS, CDR2 YFSETQ. The CDR3 is made up of 13 amino acids. CDR3 protein: CASSPLRNTEAFF. As DNA, the CDR3 is TGCGCCAGCAGCCCCCTGAGGAACACTGAAGCTTTCTTT.

The rearrangement joins TRBV7-2 to TRBJ2-7; D ambiguous. In germline, CDR1 is SGHTA, CDR2 FQGNSA. Trimming pared 1 base from V and 3 bases from J, leaving 7 bases between. The CDR3 runs to 13 residues. The DNA for the CDR3 is TGTGCCAGCAGCTTAGGGCAGCGCTACGAGCAGTACTTC. Residues: CASSLGQRYEQYF.

The gene calls are TRBV18 and TRBJ2-1; 7 positions agree with TRBD2. Germline lookup yields CDR1 KGHSH and CDR2 LQKENI. This CDR3 has 17 amino acids. The trim removed 1 base at V and 0 bases at J, leaving 6 bases unmatched. The CDR3 here is CASSPQVAGDSYNEQFF. As DNA, the CDR3 is TGTGCCAGCTCACCACAGGTGGCGGGGGACTCCTACAATGAGCAGTTCTTC.

The J gene is TRBJ2-3, the V gene TRBV5-4; 7 bases are shared with TRBD1. Per the germline V gene, CDR1 is SGHNT and CDR2 is YYREEE (reference sequence). This CDR3 comprises 15 residues. V gave up 2 bases and J gave up 5 bases; unmatched junction bases: 8. The CDR3 loop is CASSLSVDRVDTQYF. DNA of the CDR3: TGTGCCAGCAGCTTAAGTGTAGACAGGGTAGATACGCAGTATTTT.

The rearrangement uses TRBV4-2 and TRBJ1-6, with D possibly TRBD1 on 5 matching bases. This CDR3 is built from 15 residues. The germline V gene encodes CDR1 LGHNA and CDR2 YNFKEQ. The V gene lost 3 bases and the J gene lost 7 bases, with 13 bases spanning the gap. The CDR3 DNA follows: TGTGCCAGCAGCCAGGGACGGGCGGGGAATTCACCCCTCCACTTT. Protein product: CASSQGRAGNSPLHF.

The V call is TRBV29-1, the J call TRBJ2-7; weak D call: TRBD1 (6 bases). Trimming removed 8 bases from V and 1 base from J, with 18 bases in between. There are 14 residues in the CDR3. Germline V CDR1 and CDR2: SQVTM, ANQGSEA. The CDR3 nucleotides read TGCAGCATTATCCGGCGTACAGGGTCCTACGAGCAGTACTTC. Encoded protein: CSIIRRTGSYEQYF.

The rearrangement links TRBV19 to TRBJ1-2; D unresolved. V gave up 9 bases and J gave up 0 bases, with 20 bases separating them. Germline V CDR1 and CDR2: LNHDA, SQIVND (reference sequence). This CDR3 has 16 amino acids. The CDR3: CARLEGRRTTNYGYTF. CDR3 sequence (DNA): TGTGCCAGACTGGAGGGTCGACGGACTACTAACTATGGCTACACCTTC.

The gene calls are TRBV11-1 and TRBJ1-1; D perhaps matches TRBD1 (6 bases). The CDR3 consists of 15 residues. Germline V lookup: CDR1 SGHAT, CDR2 FQDESV (reference sequence). The V and J ends lost 2 bases and 2 bases respectively, with 12 bases between them. The CDR3 here is CASSLYGQTNTEAFF. The CDR3 DNA reads TGTGCCAGCAGCTTATATGGACAGACTAACACTGAAGCTTTCTTT.

The rearrangement joins TRBV10-3 to TRBJ1-5; weak D call: TRBD1 (6 bases). The V end was cut by 2 bases, the J end by 5 bases, with 7 bases between. CDR3 size: 13 residues. From germline, CDR1 is ENHRY and CDR2 SYGVKD. The CDR3 protein is CAISEGQYQPQHF. The CDR3, as DNA: TGTGCCATCAGTGAGGGACAGTATCAGCCCCAGCATTTT.

The rearrangement links TRBV27 to TRBJ1-5, with D unclear. The V and J ends lost 6 bases and 4 bases respectively, with 13 bases between them. The CDR3 is 14 residues long. The germline V gene encodes CDR1 MNHEY and CDR2 SMNVEV (reference sequence). Here the CDR3 reads CASRHPAGNQPQHF. CDR3 bases: TGTGCCAGCAGACATCCGGCAGGTAATCAGCCCCAGCATTTT.